The 2 T cell receptor beta chains reported below all come from one sample, sequenced in a study of blood T cell repertoires in COVID-19. The assay was immunoSEQ multiplex PCR, and TCRdb's table has in-frame clones only and misses some. This table has 170,000 or so clones, 85% to 90% appearing once. The specimen sequenced was peripheral blood. The receptors were gathered from a man aged 35 to 55 with active or convalescent COVID-19.

V usage is TRBV27 and J usage is TRBJ2-3; the D gene is possibly TRBD2 (5 bases). CDR1 MNHEY and CDR2 SMNVEV come from the germline V gene (reference sequence). The CDR3 sequence is 15 residues long. V lost 2 bases and J 9 bases, leaving 18 bases between the germline ends. The CDR3 loop reads CASSLPGLAGYTQYF. In nucleotides, the CDR3 is TGTGCCAGCAGTTTACCTGGTCTAGCCGGGTACACGCAGTATTTT.

This clone was counted a single time. V gene TRBV4-2 combines with J gene TRBJ2-1; D gene ambiguous. V shed 1 base and J shed 9 bases, with 4 bases lying between them. The germline V gene encodes CDR1 LGHNA and CDR2 YNFKEQ. This CDR3 is built from 11 residues. In nucleotides, the CDR3 is TGTGCCAGCAGCCAAGCAGGTGAGCAGTTCTTC. The encoded protein is CASSQAGEQFF.